This is a list of T cell receptor beta chains from one sample in a study of neurological immune-mediated disorders. TCRdb re-analysed the 5' RACE reads in MiXCR, keeping a single row per CDR3 protein. The table shows 85,000 to 90,000 distinct CDR3 sequences, with roughly 3.5% occurring only once. Sequences were obtained from PBMCs. Every receptor here comes from a woman aged 50 to 65 with multiple sclerosis. Both conserved end residues are part of each CDR3. The order of the fields is V gene, D gene, J gene, clone size, CDR3 protein, CDR3 DNA. D genes are given only for firm matches. Rows may omit the clone size; those that give it use once, few, many or a size class.

V gene: TRBV20-1
D gene: -
J gene: TRBJ2-5
clone size: many
CDR3 protein: CSAPWGGAFQETQYF
CDR3 DNA: TGCAGTGCGCCGTGGGGGGGGGCCTTCCAAGAGACCCAGTACTTC

V gene: TRBV11-2
D gene: -
J gene: TRBJ1-1
clone size: many
CDR3 protein: CATTRRPLDMYTEAFF
CDR3 DNA: TGTGCCACCACCCGGCGGCCCCTTGATATGTACACTGAAGCTTTCTTT

V gene: TRBV5-1
D gene: -
J gene: TRBJ2-5
clone size: many
CDR3 protein: CASSLAQDRETQYF
CDR3 DNA: TGCGCCAGCAGCTTGGCCCAGGACCGGGAGACCCAGTACTTC

V gene: TRBV16
D gene: -
J gene: TRBJ2-5
clone size: many
CDR3 protein: CASSQSAETQYF
CDR3 DNA: TGTGCCAGCAGCCAATCGGCCGAGACCCAGTACTTC

V gene: TRBV4-1
D gene: TRBD1
J gene: TRBJ2-7
clone size: many
CDR3 protein: CASSPAGTGDYEQYF
CDR3 DNA: TGCGCCAGCAGCCCAGCAGGGACAGGGGACTACGAGCAGTACTTC

V gene: TRBV5-1
D gene: -
J gene: TRBJ1-5
clone size: many
CDR3 protein: CASSLAGVSNQPQHF
CDR3 DNA: TGCGCCAGCAGCTTGGCAGGAGTTAGCAATCAGCCCCAGCATTTT

V gene: TRBV29-1
D gene: -
J gene: TRBJ1-2
clone size: many
CDR3 protein: CSVVQGRSYGYTF
CDR3 DNA: TGCAGCGTTGTACAGGGTCGGAGCTATGGCTACACCTTC

V gene: TRBV12-3/TRBV12-4
D gene: -
J gene: TRBJ1-2
clone size: -
CDR3 protein: CASRGFRGYTF
CDR3 DNA: TGTGCCAGCAGAGGGTTCCGGGGCTACACCTTC

V gene: TRBV6-6
D gene: TRBD1
J gene: TRBJ2-7
clone size: many
CDR3 protein: CASSYSWDRGSYEQYF
CDR3 DNA: TGTGCCAGCAGTTACTCCTGGGACAGGGGATCCTACGAGCAGTACTTC

V gene: TRBV20-1
D gene: -
J gene: TRBJ2-7
clone size: many
CDR3 protein: CSANRDPALEQYF
CDR3 DNA: TGCAGTGCTAACCGGGACCCAGCACTCGAGCAGTACTTC

V gene: TRBV5-1
D gene: -
J gene: TRBJ2-4
clone size: medium-sized
CDR3 protein: CASSLVGSNIQYF
CDR3 DNA: TGCGCCAGCAGCTTGGTAGGCTCAAACATTCAGTACTTC

V gene: TRBV13
D gene: TRBD2
J gene: TRBJ2-7
clone size: many
CDR3 protein: CASSREGNSYEQYF
CDR3 DNA: TGTGCCAGCAGTCGGGAGGGCAACTCCTACGAGCAGTACTTC

V gene: TRBV20-1
D gene: -
J gene: TRBJ1-5
clone size: many
CDR3 protein: CSASDNFLNQPQHF
CDR3 DNA: TGCAGTGCTAGCGACAACTTCCTCAATCAGCCCCAGCATTTT

V gene: TRBV2
D gene: -
J gene: TRBJ1-1
clone size: many
CDR3 protein: CASSESSQTMNTEAFF
CDR3 DNA: TGTGCCAGCAGTGAAAGTAGTCAGACCATGAACACTGAAGCTTTCTTT

V gene: TRBV7-2
D gene: -
J gene: TRBJ1-3
clone size: many
CDR3 protein: CASSLQPSGGSSGNTIYF
CDR3 DNA: TGTGCCAGCAGCTTACAGCCGTCGGGGGGAAGCTCTGGAAACACCATATATTTT

V gene: TRBV6-2/TRBV6-3
D gene: -
J gene: TRBJ1-5
clone size: many
CDR3 protein: CASTPRTPGGNQPQHF
CDR3 DNA: TGTGCCAGCACCCCCCGGACCCCCGGGGGAAATCAGCCCCAGCATTTT

V gene: TRBV7-7
D gene: TRBD2
J gene: TRBJ2-3
clone size: many
CDR3 protein: CASSPGLARPDTQYF
CDR3 DNA: TGTGCTAGCAGCCCGGGACTAGCGCGGCCAGATACGCAGTATTTT

V gene: TRBV20-1
D gene: -
J gene: TRBJ1-5
clone size: many
CDR3 protein: CSARDRDNSNQPQHF
CDR3 DNA: TGCAGTGCTAGAGATCGGGACAATAGCAATCAGCCCCAGCATTTT

V gene: TRBV9
D gene: TRBD2
J gene: TRBJ2-2
clone size: many
CDR3 protein: CASSVGGGTGELFF
CDR3 DNA: TGTGCCAGCAGCGTAGGGGGGGGAACCGGGGAGCTGTTTTTT

V gene: TRBV29-1
D gene: -
J gene: TRBJ1-2
clone size: few
CDR3 protein: CSVGDSQQADGYTF
CDR3 DNA: TGCAGCGTTGGGGACTCCCAACAGGCGGATGGCTACACCTTC

V gene: TRBV20-1
D gene: TRBD1
J gene: TRBJ2-7
clone size: many
CDR3 protein: CSARGPGQGVDEQYF
CDR3 DNA: TGCAGTGCTAGAGGGCCGGGACAGGGGGTGGACGAGCAGTACTTC

V gene: TRBV10-3
D gene: TRBD1
J gene: TRBJ1-2
clone size: many
CDR3 protein: CAISVDRDYGYTF
CDR3 DNA: TGTGCCATCAGTGTGGACAGGGATTATGGCTACACCTTC

V gene: TRBV5-1
D gene: TRBD1
J gene: TRBJ2-7
clone size: -
CDR3 protein: CASSLGTGESYEQYF
CDR3 DNA: TGCGCCAGCAGCCTAGGGACAGGGGAATCCTACGAGCAGTACTTC

V gene: TRBV20-1
D gene: -
J gene: TRBJ2-2
clone size: -
CDR3 protein: CSARRGGAGTGELFF
CDR3 DNA: TGCAGTGCCCGACGAGGCGGGGCCGGCACCGGGGAGCTGTTTTTT

V gene: TRBV7-2
D gene: TRBD1
J gene: TRBJ1-6
clone size: many
CDR3 protein: CASSLVGHRGSSSPLHF
CDR3 DNA: TGTGCCAGCAGCTTAGTTGGGCACAGGGGGTCAAGCTCACCCCTCCACTTT

V gene: TRBV11-3
D gene: -
J gene: TRBJ2-5
clone size: -
CDR3 protein: CASSSGGITRETQYF
CDR3 DNA: TGTGCCAGCAGCTCAGGAGGCATCACGAGGGAGACCCAGTACTTC

V gene: TRBV9
D gene: TRBD1
J gene: TRBJ2-3
clone size: -
CDR3 protein: CASSVEGQGAQDTQYF
CDR3 DNA: TGTGCCAGCAGCGTAGAAGGACAGGGGGCGCAAGATACGCAGTATTTT

V gene: TRBV20-1
D gene: TRBD1
J gene: TRBJ1-3
clone size: many
CDR3 protein: CSAWDRDGNTIYF
CDR3 DNA: TGCAGTGCCTGGGACAGGGATGGAAACACCATATATTTT

V gene: TRBV12-3/TRBV12-4
D gene: -
J gene: TRBJ1-5
clone size: many
CDR3 protein: CASSLAAGQPQHF
CDR3 DNA: TGTGCCAGCAGTTTAGCGGCGGGTCAGCCCCAGCATTTT

V gene: TRBV5-1
D gene: -
J gene: TRBJ2-3
clone size: many
CDR3 protein: CASSWGASSSGSTDTQYF
CDR3 DNA: TGCGCCAGCAGCTGGGGGGCCAGTTCTAGCGGTAGCACAGATACGCAGTATTTT

V gene: TRBV20-1
D gene: -
J gene: TRBJ1-1
clone size: many
CDR3 protein: CSARGPNTEAFF
CDR3 DNA: TGCAGTGCTAGGGGACCTAACACTGAAGCTTTCTTT

V gene: TRBV5-1
D gene: TRBD1
J gene: TRBJ1-1
clone size: many
CDR3 protein: CVTSRDSVNTEAFF
CDR3 DNA: TGCGTCACCTCCAGGGACAGCGTGAACACTGAAGCTTTCTTT

V gene: TRBV6-2/TRBV6-3
D gene: TRBD1
J gene: TRBJ2-2
clone size: many
CDR3 protein: CASTQGTGELFF
CDR3 DNA: TGTGCCAGCACACAGGGGACCGGGGAGCTGTTTTTT

V gene: TRBV7-2
D gene: TRBD1
J gene: TRBJ1-2
clone size: many
CDR3 protein: CASSPDRDNGYTF
CDR3 DNA: TGTGCCAGCAGCCCGGACAGGGATAATGGCTACACCTTC

V gene: TRBV6-2/TRBV6-3
D gene: -
J gene: TRBJ2-1
clone size: many
CDR3 protein: CASRSQGPSYNEQFF
CDR3 DNA: TGTGCCAGCAGATCACAGGGTCCCTCCTACAATGAGCAGTTCTTC

V gene: TRBV11-2
D gene: -
J gene: TRBJ1-6
clone size: many
CDR3 protein: CASSFLSSAWANNSPLHF
CDR3 DNA: TGTGCCAGCAGCTTTCTTTCCTCGGCTTGGGCCAATAATTCACCCCTCCACTTT

V gene: TRBV11-2
D gene: -
J gene: TRBJ2-3
clone size: many
CDR3 protein: CASSLTLQYF
CDR3 DNA: TGTGCCAGCAGCCTCACATTGCAGTATTTT

V gene: TRBV6-5
D gene: -
J gene: TRBJ1-1
clone size: many
CDR3 protein: CASSSRGLGTEAFF
CDR3 DNA: TGTGCCAGCAGTTCCAGGGGACTGGGCACTGAAGCTTTCTTT

V gene: TRBV5-4
D gene: TRBD1
J gene: TRBJ2-1
clone size: many
CDR3 protein: CASSQKDRGRVEQFF
CDR3 DNA: TGTGCCAGCAGCCAAAAGGACAGGGGGCGGGTTGAGCAGTTCTTC

V gene: TRBV12-3/TRBV12-4
D gene: -
J gene: TRBJ2-5
clone size: many
CDR3 protein: CASSRGHVQETQYF
CDR3 DNA: TGTGCCAGCAGCCGTGGACACGTCCAAGAGACCCAGTACTTC

V gene: TRBV5-5
D gene: TRBD2
J gene: TRBJ2-4
clone size: many
CDR3 protein: CASSTGLAGGIAKNIQYF
CDR3 DNA: TGTGCCAGCAGCACGGGACTAGCGGGGGGGATAGCCAAAAACATTCAGTACTTC

V gene: TRBV18
D gene: -
J gene: TRBJ1-2
clone size: -
CDR3 protein: CASSPVGDGYTF
CDR3 DNA: TGTGCCAGCTCACCAGTGGGGGATGGCTACACCTTC

V gene: TRBV11-3
D gene: -
J gene: TRBJ2-1
clone size: -
CDR3 protein: CASSPRGGYEQFF
CDR3 DNA: TGTGCCAGCAGCCCGAGGGGGGGGTATGAGCAGTTCTTC

V gene: TRBV20-1
D gene: TRBD1
J gene: TRBJ2-7
clone size: many
CDR3 protein: CSASDAGTGSPYEQYF
CDR3 DNA: TGCAGTGCGAGTGACGCCGGGACAGGGTCCCCCTACGAGCAGTACTTC

V gene: TRBV9
D gene: TRBD1
J gene: TRBJ2-7
clone size: many
CDR3 protein: CASSPPGWAGGRDEQYF
CDR3 DNA: TGTGCCAGCAGCCCCCCCGGGTGGGCAGGGGGCCGGGACGAGCAGTACTTC

V gene: TRBV20-1
D gene: TRBD2
J gene: TRBJ2-2
clone size: -
CDR3 protein: CSAPGGAANTGELFF
CDR3 DNA: TGCAGTGCTCCGGGGGGGGCCGCGAACACCGGGGAGCTGTTTTTT

V gene: TRBV5-1
D gene: TRBD1
J gene: TRBJ2-7
clone size: many
CDR3 protein: CASSFKTGDSNEQYF
CDR3 DNA: TGCGCCAGCAGCTTCAAGACAGGGGATTCCAACGAGCAGTACTTC

V gene: TRBV5-5
D gene: -
J gene: TRBJ2-7
clone size: many
CDR3 protein: CASSLGESAYEQYF
CDR3 DNA: TGTGCCAGCAGCTTGGGGGAGTCGGCCTACGAGCAGTACTTC

V gene: TRBV20-1
D gene: -
J gene: TRBJ2-7
clone size: many
CDR3 protein: CSARRGPGEGYEQYF
CDR3 DNA: TGCAGTGCTAGGCGGGGCCCGGGTGAGGGGTACGAGCAGTACTTC

V gene: TRBV20-1
D gene: TRBD2
J gene: TRBJ2-3
clone size: many
CDR3 protein: CSARAERGRPTDTQYF
CDR3 DNA: TGCAGTGCTAGAGCCGAGCGGGGGAGACCCACAGATACGCAGTATTTT